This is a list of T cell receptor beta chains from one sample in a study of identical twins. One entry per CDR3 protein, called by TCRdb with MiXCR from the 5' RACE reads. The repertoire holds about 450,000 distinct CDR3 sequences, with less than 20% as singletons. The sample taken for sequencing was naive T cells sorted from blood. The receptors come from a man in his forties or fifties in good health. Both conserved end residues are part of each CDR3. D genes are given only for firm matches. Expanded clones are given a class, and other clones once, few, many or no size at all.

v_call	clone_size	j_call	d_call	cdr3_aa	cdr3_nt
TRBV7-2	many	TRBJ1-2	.	CASSSPRAGNHGYTF	TGTGCCAGCAGCTCCCCCCGGGCAGGGAACCATGGCTACACCTTC
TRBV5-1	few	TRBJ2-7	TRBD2	CASRLAGEVYEQYF	TGCGCCAGCAGACTAGCGGGAGAGGTCTACGAGCAGTACTTC
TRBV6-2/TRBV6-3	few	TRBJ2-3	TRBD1	CASRRMTGALTDTQYF	TGTGCCAGCAGACGGATGACAGGGGCCCTCACAGATACGCAGTATTTT
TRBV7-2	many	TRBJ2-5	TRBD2	CASSLGTSGALGTQYF	TGTGCCAGCAGCTTAGGGACTAGCGGGGCCCTAGGGACCCAGTACTTC
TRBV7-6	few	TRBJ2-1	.	CASSLLAGPFNEQFF	TGTGCCAGCAGCTTACTTGCGGGCCCGTTCAATGAGCAGTTCTTC
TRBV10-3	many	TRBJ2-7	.	CAIKPGGLDEQYF	TGTGCCATCAAACCGGGGGGCCTGGACGAGCAGTACTTC
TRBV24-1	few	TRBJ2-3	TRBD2	CATSERLAGGSTDTQYF	TGTGCCACCAGTGAACGACTAGCGGGGGGCAGCACAGATACGCAGTATTTT
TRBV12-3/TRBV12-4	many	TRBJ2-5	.	CASSWWGHQETQYF	TGTGCCAGCAGTTGGTGGGGACACCAAGAGACCCAGTACTTC
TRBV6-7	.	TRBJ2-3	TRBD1	CASSPAGGKFTDTQYF	TGTGCCAGCAGTCCCGCAGGGGGCAAATTCACAGATACGCAGTATTTT
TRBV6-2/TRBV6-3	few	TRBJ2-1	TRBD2	CASSYTSGHYNEQFF	TGTGCCAGCAGCTACACTAGCGGACACTACAATGAGCAGTTCTTC
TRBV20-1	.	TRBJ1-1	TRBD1	CSARFGQDIEAFF	TGCAGTGCTAGATTCGGACAGGATATTGAAGCTTTCTTT
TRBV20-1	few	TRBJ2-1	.	CSARGKSSYNEQFF	TGCAGTGCTAGAGGGAAGAGCTCCTACAATGAGCAGTTCTTC
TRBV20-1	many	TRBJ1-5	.	CSARARGLEGSNQPQHF	TGCAGTGCTAGAGCCAGGGGTCTTGAGGGGAGCAATCAGCCCCAGCATTTT
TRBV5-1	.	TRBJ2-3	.	CASTRFGPTDTQYF	TGCGCCAGCACCCGGTTCGGGCCCACAGATACGCAGTATTTT
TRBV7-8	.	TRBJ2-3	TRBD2	CASSDLGRAGGTDTQYF	TGTGCCAGCAGCGACTTGGGACGGGCGGGGGGTACAGATACGCAGTATTTT
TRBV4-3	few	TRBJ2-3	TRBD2	CASSHTTLAGVGSDTQYF	TGCGCCAGCAGCCACACTACACTAGCGGGAGTAGGGTCAGATACGCAGTATTTT
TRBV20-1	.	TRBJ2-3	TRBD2	CSASIGMGLGADTQYF	TGCAGTGCTAGCATTGGAATGGGACTAGGGGCAGATACGCAGTATTTT
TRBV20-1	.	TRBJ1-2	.	CSAREVSTANYGYTF	TGCAGTGCTAGAGAGGTCTCAACCGCTAACTATGGCTACACCTTC
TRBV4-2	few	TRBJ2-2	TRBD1	CASSPSRTGETGELFF	TGTGCCAGCAGCCCCAGCCGGACAGGGGAGACCGGGGAGCTGTTTTTT
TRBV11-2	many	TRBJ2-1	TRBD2	CASSFSGGGAYNEQFF	TGTGCCAGCAGCTTTAGCGGGGGAGGGGCCTACAATGAGCAGTTCTTC
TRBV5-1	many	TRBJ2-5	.	CASSSGTIQETQYF	TGCGCCAGCAGCTCCGGGACAATTCAAGAGACCCAGTACTTC
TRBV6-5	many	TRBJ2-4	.	CASSYTPSLGRNIQYF	TGTGCCAGCAGTTACACCCCATCCCTCGGCAGAAACATTCAGTACTTC
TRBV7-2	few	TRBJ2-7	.	CASRDLTVHEQYF	TGTGCCAGCAGGGACCTCACGGTCCACGAGCAGTACTTC
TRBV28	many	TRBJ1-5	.	CASTQGNQPQHF	TGTGCCAGCACACAGGGTAATCAGCCCCAGCATTTT
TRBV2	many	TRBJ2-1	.	CASSVYEQFF	TGTGCCAGCAGTGTATATGAGCAGTTCTTC
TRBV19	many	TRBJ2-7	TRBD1	CASSGRGRLEQYF	TGTGCCAGCTCGGGCAGGGGGCGACTCGAGCAGTACTTC
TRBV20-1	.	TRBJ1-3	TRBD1	CSAKTGYSGNTIYF	TGCAGTGCCAAGACAGGGTACTCTGGAAACACCATATATTTT
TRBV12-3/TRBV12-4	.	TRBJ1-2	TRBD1	CASSGGRGNYGYTF	TGTGCCAGCAGTGGGGGCAGGGGGAACTATGGCTACACCTTC
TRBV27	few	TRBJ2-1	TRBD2	CASSNRLAGRNEQFF	TGTGCCAGCAGTAACAGACTAGCCGGACGGAATGAGCAGTTCTTC
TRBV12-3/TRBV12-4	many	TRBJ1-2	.	CASSLNSQAYGYTF	TGTGCCAGCAGTTTGAACAGCCAAGCCTATGGCTACACCTTC
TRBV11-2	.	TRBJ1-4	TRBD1	CASSLGQGHEKLFF	TGTGCCAGCAGCTTAGGACAGGGGCACGAAAAACTGTTTTTT
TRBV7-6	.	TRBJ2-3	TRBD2	CASSSPTSGSNTQYF	TGTGCCAGCAGCTCCCCGACTAGCGGGAGTAATACGCAGTATTTT
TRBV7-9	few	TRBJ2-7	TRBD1	CASSLGDRANHEQYF	TGTGCCAGCAGCCTAGGCGACAGGGCAAACCACGAGCAGTACTTC
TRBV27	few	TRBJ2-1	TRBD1	CASSLQAGGNEQFF	TGTGCCAGCAGTTTACAGGCAGGGGGCAATGAGCAGTTCTTC
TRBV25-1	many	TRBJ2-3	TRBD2	CASSDPSGRMADTQYF	TGTGCCAGCAGTGATCCTAGCGGGAGAATGGCAGATACGCAGTATTTT
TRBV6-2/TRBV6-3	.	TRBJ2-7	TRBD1	CASSSGQVDSYEQYF	TGTGCCAGCAGTTCGGGACAGGTGGACTCCTACGAGCAGTACTTC
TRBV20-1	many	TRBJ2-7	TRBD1	CSVLPRTGIEQYF	TGCAGTGTTCTCCCCCGGACAGGAATTGAGCAGTACTTC
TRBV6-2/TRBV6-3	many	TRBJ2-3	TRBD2	CASSQTSLDTQYF	TGTGCCAGCAGTCAGACTAGCTTAGATACGCAGTATTTT
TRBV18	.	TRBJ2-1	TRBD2	CASSPESGRAVEQFF	TGTGCCAGCTCACCGGAGAGCGGGAGGGCCGTTGAGCAGTTCTTC
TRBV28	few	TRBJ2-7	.	CASRSTAEVSSYEQYF	TGTGCCAGCAGGTCGACAGCGGAAGTATCCTCCTACGAGCAGTACTTC
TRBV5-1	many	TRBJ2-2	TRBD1	CASRYRGLIGELFF	TGCGCCAGCAGATACAGGGGGCTGATCGGGGAGCTGTTTTTT
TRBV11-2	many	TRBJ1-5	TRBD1	CASSLGQGISDSNQPQHF	TGTGCCAGCAGCTTAGGACAGGGCATATCAGATAGCAATCAGCCCCAGCATTTT
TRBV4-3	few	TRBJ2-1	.	CASSREGGNYNEQFF	TGCGCCAGCAGCCGGGAGGGGGGAAACTACAATGAGCAGTTCTTC
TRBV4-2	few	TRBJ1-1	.	CASSQDILGTEAFF	TGTGCCAGCAGCCAGGATATTCTAGGGACTGAAGCTTTCTTT
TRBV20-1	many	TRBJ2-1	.	CRCRDRRRDEQFF	TGCAGGTGCAGGGACCGTCGTCGAGATGAGCAGTTCTTC
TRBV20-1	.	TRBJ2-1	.	CSARDPLAYNEQFF	TGCAGTGCTAGAGATCCTCTAGCTTACAATGAGCAGTTCTTC
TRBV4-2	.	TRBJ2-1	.	CASSQVSRARYNEQFF	TGTGCCAGCAGCCAAGTTTCAAGGGCGCGGTACAATGAGCAGTTCTTC
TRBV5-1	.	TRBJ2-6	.	CASSLRGSPSGANVLTF	TGCGCCAGCAGCTTGCGTGGCAGCCCCTCTGGGGCCAACGTCCTGACTTTC
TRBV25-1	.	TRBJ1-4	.	CASSESLATNEKLFF	TGTGCCAGCAGTGAATCGCTGGCAACTAATGAAAAACTGTTTTTT
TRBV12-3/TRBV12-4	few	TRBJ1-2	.	CASSPRTGRTNYGYTF	TGTGCCAGCAGTCCCAGAACAGGGCGGACTAACTATGGCTACACCTTC
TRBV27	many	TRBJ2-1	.	CASSAGTNHEQFF	TGTGCCAGCAGCGCCGGGACCAACCATGAGCAGTTCTTC
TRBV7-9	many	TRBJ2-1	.	CASSLFEQFF	TGTGCCAGCAGCTTATTTGAGCAGTTCTTC
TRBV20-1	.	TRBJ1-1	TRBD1	CSARTLDRGGTEAFF	TGCAGTGCTAGGACCTTGGACAGGGGTGGGACTGAAGCTTTCTTT
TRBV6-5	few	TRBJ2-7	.	CASSYSGGASFPYEQYF	TGTGCCAGCAGTTACTCCGGGGGAGCCTCTTTCCCCTACGAGCAGTACTTC
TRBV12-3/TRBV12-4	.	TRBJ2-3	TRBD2	CASSQAGAAPTDTQYF	TGTGCCAGCAGTCAAGCGGGGGCTGCTCCCACAGATACGCAGTATTTT